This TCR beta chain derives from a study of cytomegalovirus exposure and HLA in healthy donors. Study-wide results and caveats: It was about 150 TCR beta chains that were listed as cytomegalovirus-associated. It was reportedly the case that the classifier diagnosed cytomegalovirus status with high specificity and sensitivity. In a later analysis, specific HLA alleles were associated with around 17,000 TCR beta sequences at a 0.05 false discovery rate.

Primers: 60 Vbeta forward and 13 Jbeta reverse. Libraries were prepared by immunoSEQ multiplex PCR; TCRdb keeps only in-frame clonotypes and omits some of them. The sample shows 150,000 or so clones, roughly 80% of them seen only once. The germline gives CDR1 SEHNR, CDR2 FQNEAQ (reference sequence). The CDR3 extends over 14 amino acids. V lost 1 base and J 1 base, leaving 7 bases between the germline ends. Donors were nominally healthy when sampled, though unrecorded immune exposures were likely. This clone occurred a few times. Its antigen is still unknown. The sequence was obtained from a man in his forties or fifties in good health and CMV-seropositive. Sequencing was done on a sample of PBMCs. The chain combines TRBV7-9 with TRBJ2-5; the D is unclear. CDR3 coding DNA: TGTGCCAGCAGCTTAGACTTCCCCCAAGAGACCCAGTACTTC. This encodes CASSLDFPQETQYF. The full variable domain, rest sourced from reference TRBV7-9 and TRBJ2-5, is DTGVSQNPRHKITKRGQNVTFRCDPISEHNRLYWYRQTLGQGPEFLTYFQNEAQLEKSRLLSDRFSAERPKGSFSTLEIQRTEQGDSAMYLCASSLDFPQETQYFGPGTRLLVL.